This TCR beta chain stems from a study of beta chain features in type 1 diabetes. The investigators reverse transcribed all of the isolated RNA, so they sequenced expressed TCRB transcripts. Sequencing used immunoSEQ multiplex PCR; TCRdb keeps in-frame clones, though not all of them. This sample has fewer than 350,000 clones, with 7% to 9% found just once. CDR1 LGHNA and CDR2 YNFKEQ come from the germline V gene. V dropped 0 bases and J dropped 2 bases, with 9 bases sitting between them. The CDR3 totals 15 residues. The V gene is TRBV4-2, the J gene TRBJ2-3, with a weak D call TRBD1 (5 bases). The sequence derives from a woman under 30 in good health. Source material: central memory CD4+ T cells from blood. CDR3 sequence: CASSQDKGHTDTQYF. DNA for the CDR3: TGTGCCAGCAGCCAAGATAAGGGGCACACAGATACGCAGTATTTT.